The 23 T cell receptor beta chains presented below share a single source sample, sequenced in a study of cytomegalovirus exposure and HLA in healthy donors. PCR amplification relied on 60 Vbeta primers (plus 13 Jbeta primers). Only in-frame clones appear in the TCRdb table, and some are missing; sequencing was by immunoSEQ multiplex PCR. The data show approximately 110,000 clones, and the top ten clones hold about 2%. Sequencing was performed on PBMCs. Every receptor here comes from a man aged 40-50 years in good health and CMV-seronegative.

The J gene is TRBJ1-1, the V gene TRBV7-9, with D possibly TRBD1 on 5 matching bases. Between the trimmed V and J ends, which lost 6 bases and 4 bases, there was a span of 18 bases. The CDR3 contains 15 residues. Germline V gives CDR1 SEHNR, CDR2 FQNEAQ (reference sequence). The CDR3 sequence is CASSVILGGSTEAFF. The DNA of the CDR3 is TGTGCCAGCAGTGTGATACTGGGGGGGTCCACTGAAGCTTTCTTT.

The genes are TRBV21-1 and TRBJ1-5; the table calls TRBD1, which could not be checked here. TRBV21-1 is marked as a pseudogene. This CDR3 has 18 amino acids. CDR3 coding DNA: TGTGCCAGAGATCACCGGGACAGGGGGCGAAAGGTCCATCAGCCCCAGCATTTT. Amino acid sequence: CARDHRDRGRKVHQPQHF.

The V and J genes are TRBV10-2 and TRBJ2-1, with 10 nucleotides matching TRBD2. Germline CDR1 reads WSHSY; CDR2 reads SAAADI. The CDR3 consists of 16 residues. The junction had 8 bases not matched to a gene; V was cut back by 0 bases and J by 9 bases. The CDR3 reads CASSESRSGRAGEQFF. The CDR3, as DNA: TGCGCCAGCAGTGAGTCGAGGAGCGGGAGGGCCGGTGAGCAGTTCTTC.

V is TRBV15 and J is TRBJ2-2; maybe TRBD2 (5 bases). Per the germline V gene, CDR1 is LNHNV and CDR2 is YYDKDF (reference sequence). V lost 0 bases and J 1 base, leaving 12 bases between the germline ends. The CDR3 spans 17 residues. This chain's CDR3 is CATSRDIRELNTGELFF. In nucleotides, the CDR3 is TGTGCCACCAGCAGAGACATAAGGGAGCTGAACACCGGGGAGCTGTTTTTT.

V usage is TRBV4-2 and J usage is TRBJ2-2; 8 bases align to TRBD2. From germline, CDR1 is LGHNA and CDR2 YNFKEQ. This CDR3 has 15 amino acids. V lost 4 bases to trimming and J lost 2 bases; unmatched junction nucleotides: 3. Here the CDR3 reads CASSPLAGNTGELFF. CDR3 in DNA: TGTGCCAGCAGCCCCTTAGCGGGAAACACCGGGGAGCTGTTTTTT.

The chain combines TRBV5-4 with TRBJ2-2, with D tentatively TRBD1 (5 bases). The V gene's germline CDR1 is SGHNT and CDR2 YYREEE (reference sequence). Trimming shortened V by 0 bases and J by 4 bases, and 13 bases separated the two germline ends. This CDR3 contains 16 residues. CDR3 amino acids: CASSLGAAGSTGELFF. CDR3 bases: TGTGCCAGCAGCTTGGGGGCCGCAGGGTCCACCGGGGAGCTGTTTTTT.

The CDR3 protein is CAWTQRGPGKRTEAFF. CDR3 bases: TGTGCCTGGACCCAACGCGGTCCAGGGAAGAGAACTGAAGCTTTCTTT. This chain uses TRBV30 with TRBJ1-1; a possible D gene is TRBD1 (5 bases). With 4 bases removed from V and 5 bases from J, the gap between germline ends came to 23 bases. CDR1 and CDR2 (germline): GTSNPN, SVGIG (reference sequence). The CDR3 contains 16 residues.

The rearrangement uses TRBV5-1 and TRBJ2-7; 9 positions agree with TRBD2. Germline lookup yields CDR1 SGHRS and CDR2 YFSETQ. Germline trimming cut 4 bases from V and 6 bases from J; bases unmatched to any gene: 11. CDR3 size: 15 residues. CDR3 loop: CASSLGVAGVGEQYF. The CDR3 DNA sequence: TGCGCCAGCAGCCTTGGGGTAGCGGGAGTGGGCGAGCAGTACTTC.

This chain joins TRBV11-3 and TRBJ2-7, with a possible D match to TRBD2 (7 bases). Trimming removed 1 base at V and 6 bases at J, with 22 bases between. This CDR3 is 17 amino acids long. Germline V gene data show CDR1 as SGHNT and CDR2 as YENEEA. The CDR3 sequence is CASSLVGRGSSSGEQYF. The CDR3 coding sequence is TGTGCCAGCAGCTTAGTGGGGAGGGGGAGCTCCTCGGGCGAGCAGTACTTC.

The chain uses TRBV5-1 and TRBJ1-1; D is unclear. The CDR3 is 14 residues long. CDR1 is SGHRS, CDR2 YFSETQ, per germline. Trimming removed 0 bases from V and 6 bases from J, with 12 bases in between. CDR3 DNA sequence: TGCGCCAGCAGCTTGGCCGCGCGGGAACCTGAAGCTTTCTTT. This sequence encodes CASSLAAREPEAFF.

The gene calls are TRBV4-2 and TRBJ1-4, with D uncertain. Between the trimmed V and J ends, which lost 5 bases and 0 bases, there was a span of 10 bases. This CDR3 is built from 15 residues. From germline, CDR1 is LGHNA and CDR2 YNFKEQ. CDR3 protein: CASSSHAATNEKLFF. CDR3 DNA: TGTGCCAGCAGCTCACACGCTGCAACTAATGAAAAACTGTTTTTT.

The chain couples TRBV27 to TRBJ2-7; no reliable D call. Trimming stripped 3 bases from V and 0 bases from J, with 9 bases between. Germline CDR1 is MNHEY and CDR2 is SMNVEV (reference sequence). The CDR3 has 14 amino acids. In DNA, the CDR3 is TGTGCCAGCAGTTTTCGCGTTGACTCCTACGAGCAGTACTTC. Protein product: CASSFRVDSYEQYF.

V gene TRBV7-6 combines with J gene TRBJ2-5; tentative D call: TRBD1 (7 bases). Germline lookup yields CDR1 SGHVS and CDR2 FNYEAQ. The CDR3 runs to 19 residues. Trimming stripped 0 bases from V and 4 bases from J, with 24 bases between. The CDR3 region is CASSLARGLAPEGAETQYF. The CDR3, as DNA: TGTGCCAGCAGCTTAGCCCGAGGCCTTGCTCCGGAGGGGGCAGAGACCCAGTACTTC.

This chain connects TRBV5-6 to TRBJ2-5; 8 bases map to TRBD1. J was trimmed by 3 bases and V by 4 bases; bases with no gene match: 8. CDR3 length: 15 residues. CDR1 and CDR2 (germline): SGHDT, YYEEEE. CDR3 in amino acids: CASSSKPDREETQYF. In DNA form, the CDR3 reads TGTGCCAGCAGCAGTAAACCGGACAGGGAAGAGACCCAGTACTTC.

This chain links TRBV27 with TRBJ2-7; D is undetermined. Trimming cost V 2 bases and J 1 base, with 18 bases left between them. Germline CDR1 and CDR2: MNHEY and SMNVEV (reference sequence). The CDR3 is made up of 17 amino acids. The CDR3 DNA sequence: TGTGCCAGCAGTTTACAGCGTCCGCTAGTCCGGTCCTACGAGCAGTACTTC. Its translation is CASSLQRPLVRSYEQYF.

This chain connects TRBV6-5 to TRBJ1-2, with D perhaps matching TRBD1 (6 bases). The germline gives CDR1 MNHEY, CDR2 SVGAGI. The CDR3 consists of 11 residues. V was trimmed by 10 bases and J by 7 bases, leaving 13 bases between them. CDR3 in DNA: TGTGCCACCGGACAGTCAACTGGCTACACCTTC. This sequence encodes CATGQSTGYTF.

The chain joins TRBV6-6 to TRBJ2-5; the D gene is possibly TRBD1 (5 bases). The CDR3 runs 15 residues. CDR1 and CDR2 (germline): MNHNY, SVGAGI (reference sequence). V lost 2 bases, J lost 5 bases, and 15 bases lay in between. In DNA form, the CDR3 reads TGTGCCAGCAGTTACGGTGGGGCGGCGAGGGAGACCCAGTACTTC. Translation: CASSYGGAARETQYF.

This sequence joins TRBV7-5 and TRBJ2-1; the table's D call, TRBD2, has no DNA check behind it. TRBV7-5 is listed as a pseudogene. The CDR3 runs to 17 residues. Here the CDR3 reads CARSLGLAGCWYNEQFF. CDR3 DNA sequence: TGTGCCAGAAGCTTAGGACTAGCGGGATGTTGGTACAATGAGCAGTTCTTC.

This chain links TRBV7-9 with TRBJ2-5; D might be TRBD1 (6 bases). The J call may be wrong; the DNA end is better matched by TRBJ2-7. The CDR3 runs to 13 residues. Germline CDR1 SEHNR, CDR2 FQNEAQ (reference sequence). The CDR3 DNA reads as TGTGCCAGCAGCCAAGCATCAGGGGCCGAGCAGTACTTC. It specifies CASSQASGAEQYF.

DNA of the CDR3: TGTGCCAGCAGCTTATATACTAGCGGTAGCACAGATACGCAGTATTTT. Its protein product is CASSLYTSGSTDTQYF. This chain connects TRBV7-9 to TRBJ2-3, with TRBD2 matching 8 bases. Trimming took 2 bases from V and 0 from J; bases not matched to a gene: 4. The germline CDR1 and CDR2 sequences are SEHNR and FQNEAQ (reference sequence). The length of the CDR3 is 16 residues.

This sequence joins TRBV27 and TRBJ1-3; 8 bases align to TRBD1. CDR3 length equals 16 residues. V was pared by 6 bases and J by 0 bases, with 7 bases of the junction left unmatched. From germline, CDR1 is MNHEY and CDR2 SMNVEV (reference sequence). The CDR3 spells CASRATGATSGNTIYF. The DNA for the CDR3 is TGTGCCAGCAGGGCGACAGGGGCGACCTCTGGAAACACCATATATTTT.

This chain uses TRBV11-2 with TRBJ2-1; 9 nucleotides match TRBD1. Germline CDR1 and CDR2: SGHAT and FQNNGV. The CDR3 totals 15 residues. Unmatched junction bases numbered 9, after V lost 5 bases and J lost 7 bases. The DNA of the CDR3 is TGTGCCAGCAGCCGAGGGACAGGGTTTGGGAATGAGCAGTTCTTC. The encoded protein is CASSRGTGFGNEQFF.

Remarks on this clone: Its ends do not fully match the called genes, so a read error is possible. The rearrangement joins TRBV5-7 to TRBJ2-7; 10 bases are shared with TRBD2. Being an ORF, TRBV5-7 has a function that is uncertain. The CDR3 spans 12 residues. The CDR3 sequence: CCKREGLDEQYF. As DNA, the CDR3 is TGCTGCAAGCGGGAGGGATTAGACGAGCAGTACTTC.